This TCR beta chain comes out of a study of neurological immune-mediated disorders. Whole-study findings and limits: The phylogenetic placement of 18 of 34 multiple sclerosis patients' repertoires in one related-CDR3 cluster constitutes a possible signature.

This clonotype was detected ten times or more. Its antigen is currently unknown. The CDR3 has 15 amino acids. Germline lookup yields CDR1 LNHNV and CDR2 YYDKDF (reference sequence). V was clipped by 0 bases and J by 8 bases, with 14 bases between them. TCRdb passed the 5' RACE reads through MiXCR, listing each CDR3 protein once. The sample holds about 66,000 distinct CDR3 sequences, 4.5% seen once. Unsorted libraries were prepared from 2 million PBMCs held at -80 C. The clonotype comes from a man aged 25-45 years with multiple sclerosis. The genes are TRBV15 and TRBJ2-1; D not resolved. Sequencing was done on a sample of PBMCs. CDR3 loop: CATSRDLYRGHEQFF. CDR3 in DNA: TGTGCCACCAGCAGAGATCTCTATCGTGGTCATGAGCAGTTCTTC.